This note documents a single T cell receptor (beta chain) sequence. No antigen is known for it. The entry originates in a study of cytomegalovirus exposure and HLA in healthy donors. Study-wide results and caveats: The listing of 150 to 200 TCR beta chains classed them as cytomegalovirus-associated. Within an earlier analysis, most TCR beta V segments proved productive either about 90% or about 30% of the time.

CDR1 is SGHRS and CDR2 is YFSETQ in the germline V gene. V was clipped by 2 bases and J by 4 bases, with 9 bases between them. The length of the CDR3 is 13 residues. Each donor was healthy, and each was a bone marrow donor. This PCR relied on a set of 60 Vbeta primers and 13 Jbeta primers. In the original analysis: Unique TCR beta chains totaled roughly 80 million in a later count, with roughly 11 million of them shared. Generated by immunoSEQ multiplex PCR, the TCRdb table keeps only in-frame clones and is missing some. That table is the source of V, J and clone size, and D and trimming were worked out from the DNA. The data show over 120,000 clones, 74% seen once.

This clonotype was sampled from a young man in good health and CMV-seropositive. The V call is TRBV5-1, the J call TRBJ2-5, with D uncertain. Sample: PBMCs. The CDR3 protein is CASSFGSIETQYF. In nucleotides, the CDR3 is TGCGCCAGCAGCTTTGGCAGTATAGAGACCCAGTACTTC.